This T cell receptor (beta chain) emerged from a study of OX40 agonist ivuxolimab in advanced cancers. Profiling relied on immunoSEQ multiplex PCR, and the TCRdb table lists in-frame clones only, not all of them. The sample has about 73,000 clones, roughly 87% seen once. V was trimmed by 4 bases and J by 6 bases, leaving 14 bases between them. The CDR3 runs to 14 residues. CDR1 is SGHTS, CDR2 YDEGEE, per germline. The chain uses TRBV5-8 and TRBJ1-5; D might be TRBD1 (6 bases). The sequence came from an adult with an advanced solid tumor such as melanoma, head and neck, liver or kidney cancer. The starting material was CD4+ or CD8+ T cells sorted from blood, obtained in a trial of the OX40 agonist ivuxolimab. The CDR3 DNA follows: TGTGCCAGCAGCCGCCCGGGGGGCGTTCAGCCCCAGCATTTT. This translates into CASSRPGGVQPQHF. Filled out from reference TRBV5-8 and TRBJ1-5, the complete variable domain reads EAGVTQSPTHLIKTRGQQATLRCSPISGHTSVYWYQQALGLGLQFLLWYDEGEERNRGNFPPRFSGRQFPNYSSELNVNALELEDSALYLCASSRPGGVQPQHFGDGTRLSIL.